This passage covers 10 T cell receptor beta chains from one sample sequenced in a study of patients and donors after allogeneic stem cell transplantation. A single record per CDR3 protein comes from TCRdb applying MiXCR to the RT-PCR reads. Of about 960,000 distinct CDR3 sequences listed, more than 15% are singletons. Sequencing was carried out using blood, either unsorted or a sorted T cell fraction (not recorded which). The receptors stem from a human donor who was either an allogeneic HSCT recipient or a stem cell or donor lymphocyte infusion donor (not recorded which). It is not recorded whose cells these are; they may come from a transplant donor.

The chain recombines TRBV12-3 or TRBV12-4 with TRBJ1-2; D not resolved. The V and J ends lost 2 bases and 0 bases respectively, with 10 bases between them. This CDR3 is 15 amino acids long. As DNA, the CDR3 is TGTGCCAGCAGTTTAAACGGCAAAGCTAACTATGGCTACACCTTC. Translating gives CASSLNGKANYGYTF.

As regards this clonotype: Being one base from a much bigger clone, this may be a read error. The CDR3 nucleotides read TGTGCCAGCAGCCAAGCCAAGAACACTGAAGCTTTCTTT. Translating it yields CASSQAKNTEAFF. The chain is built from TRBV4-2 and TRBJ1-1; unclear D gene. Germline assignment: CDR1 LGHNA and CDR2 YNFKEQ. The V end lost 1 base, the J end lost 1 base, and 4 bases lay between the germline ends. CDR3 length equals 13 residues.

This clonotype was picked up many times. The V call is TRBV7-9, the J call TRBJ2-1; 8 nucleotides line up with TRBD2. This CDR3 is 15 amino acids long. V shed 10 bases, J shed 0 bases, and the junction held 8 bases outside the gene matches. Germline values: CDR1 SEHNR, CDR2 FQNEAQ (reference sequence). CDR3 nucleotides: TGTGCCAAGCACCAGGCGGGGGGCTCCTACAATGAGCAGTTCTTC. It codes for CAKHQAGGSYNEQFF.

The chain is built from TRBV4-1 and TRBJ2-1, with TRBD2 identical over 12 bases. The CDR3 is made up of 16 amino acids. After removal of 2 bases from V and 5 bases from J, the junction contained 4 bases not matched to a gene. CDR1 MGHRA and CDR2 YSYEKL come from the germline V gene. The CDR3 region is CASSQPGLAGHNEQFF. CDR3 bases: TGCGCCAGCAGCCAACCAGGACTAGCGGGGCACAATGAGCAGTTCTTC.

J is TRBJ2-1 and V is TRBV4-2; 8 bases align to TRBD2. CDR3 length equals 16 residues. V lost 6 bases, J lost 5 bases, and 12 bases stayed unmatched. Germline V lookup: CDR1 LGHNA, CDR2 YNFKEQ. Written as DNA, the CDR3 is TGTGCCAGCAGGGGCCCCTCGGCTAGCGGGCACAATGAGCAGTTCTTC. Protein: CASRGPSASGHNEQFF.

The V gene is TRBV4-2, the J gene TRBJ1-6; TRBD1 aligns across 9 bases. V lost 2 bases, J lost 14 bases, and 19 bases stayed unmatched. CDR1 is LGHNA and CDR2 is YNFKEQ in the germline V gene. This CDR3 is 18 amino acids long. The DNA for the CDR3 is TGTGCCAGCAGCCAACCACGGGACAGGGAGGCGTACCGCTTAGCCCTCCACTTT. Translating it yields CASSQPRDREAYRLALHF.

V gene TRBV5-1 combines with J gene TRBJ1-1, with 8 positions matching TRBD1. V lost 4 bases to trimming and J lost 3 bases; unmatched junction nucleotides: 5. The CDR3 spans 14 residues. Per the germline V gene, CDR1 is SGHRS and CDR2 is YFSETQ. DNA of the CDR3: TGCGCCAGCAGCACCGGACAGGGCCACACTGAAGCTTTCTTT. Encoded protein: CASSTGQGHTEAFF.

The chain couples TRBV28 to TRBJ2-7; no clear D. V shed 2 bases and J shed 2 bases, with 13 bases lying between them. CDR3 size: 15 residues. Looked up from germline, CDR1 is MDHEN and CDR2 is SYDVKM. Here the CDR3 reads CASSLPSELTYEQYF. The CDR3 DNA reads TGTGCCAGCAGTTTACCGAGCGAACTTACCTACGAGCAGTACTTC. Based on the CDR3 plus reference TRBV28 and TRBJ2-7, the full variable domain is DVKVTQSSRYLVKRTGEKVFLECVQDMDHENMFWYRQDPGLGLRLIYFSYDVKMKEKGDIPEGYSVSREKKERFSLILESASTNQTSMYLCASSLPSELTYEQYFGPGTRLTVT.

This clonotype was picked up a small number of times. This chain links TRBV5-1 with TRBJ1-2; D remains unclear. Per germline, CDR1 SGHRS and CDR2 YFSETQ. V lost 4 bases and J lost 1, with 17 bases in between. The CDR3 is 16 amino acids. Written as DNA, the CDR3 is TGCGCCAGCAGCGAGGACGTGGTAGTTAATAACTATGGCTACACCTTC. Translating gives CASSEDVVVNNYGYTF.

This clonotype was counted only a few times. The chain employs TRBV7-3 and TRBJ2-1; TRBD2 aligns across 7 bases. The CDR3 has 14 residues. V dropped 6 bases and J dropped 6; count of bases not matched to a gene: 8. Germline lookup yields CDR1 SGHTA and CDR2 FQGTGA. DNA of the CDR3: TGTGCCAGCAGGGTGACGGGAGGCATCAATGAGCAGTTCTTC. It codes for CASRVTGGINEQFF.